Following are 30 T cell receptor beta chains from one sample sequenced in a study of CD8 T cells in Susac syndrome. Random hexamers served to reverse transcribe roughly 0.45 to 1 ug RNA. TCRdb reprocessed the immunoSEQ multiplex PCR reads with MiXCR, giving one entry per CDR3 protein. The sample consists of approximately 150,000 distinct CDR3 sequences, approximately 93% of them appearing once. Sequencing was done on a sample of CD4+ T cells from PBMCs. The receptors stem from a human donor with multiple sclerosis.

V usage is TRBV14 and J usage is TRBJ2-7, with D perhaps TRBD2 (6 bases). Per the germline V gene, CDR1 is SGHDN and CDR2 is FVKESK. The CDR3 has 16 amino acids. The ends were cut back, 2 bases at V and 3 bases at J, with 17 bases in the middle. The chain's CDR3 is CASSQTGGVPIYEQYF. CDR3 nucleotides: TGTGCCAGCAGCCAAACCGGGGGAGTCCCAATCTACGAGCAGTACTTC.

The chain couples TRBV7-2 to TRBJ1-4; D ambiguous. The CDR3 loop spans 11 amino acids. Germline V gene lookup returns CDR1 SGHTA and CDR2 FQGNSA. Trimming stripped 5 bases from V and 8 bases from J, with 6 bases between. In nucleotides, the CDR3 is TGTGCCAGCAGCCTGAGGGAAAAACTGTTTTTT. Protein product: CASSLREKLFF. Using reference TRBV7-2 and TRBJ1-4 for the parts outside the CDR3, the full variable domain is GAGVSQSPSNKVTEKGKDVELRCDPISGHTALYWYRQSLGQGLEFLIYFQGNSAPDKSGLPSDRFSAERTGGSVSTLTIQRTQQEDSAVYLCASSLREKLFFGSGTQLSVL.

J is TRBJ2-3 and V is TRBV20-1; D gene uncertain. V lost 6 bases, J lost 4 bases, and 8 bases lay in between. Germline V CDR1 and CDR2: DFQATT, SNEGSKA (reference sequence). The CDR3 is 11 amino acids. CDR3 loop: CSAQESDTQYF. CDR3 nucleotide sequence: TGCAGTGCGCAGGAGTCAGATACGCAGTATTTT.

The chain links TRBV19 to TRBJ1-1; D gene unclear. With 7 bases removed from V and 3 bases from J, the gap between germline ends came to 12 bases. This CDR3 comprises 13 residues. Germline CDR1 reads LNHDA; CDR2 reads SQIVND (reference sequence). As DNA, the CDR3 is TGTGCCAGTATGGGGAATCCGGACACTGAAGCTTTCTTT. Encoded protein: CASMGNPDTEAFF. The complete variable domain, with remaining parts taken from reference TRBV19 and TRBJ1-1, reads DGGITQSPKYLFRKEGQNVTLSCEQNLNHDAMYWYRQDPGQGLRLIYYSQIVNDFQKGDIAEGYSVSREKKESFPLTVTSAQKNPTAFYLCASMGNPDTEAFFGQGTRLTVV.

The count of this clonotype is one. The chain joins TRBV18 to TRBJ1-1, with 9 bases that match TRBD1. The trim removed 9 bases at V and 0 bases at J, leaving 2 bases unmatched. The germline V gene encodes CDR1 KGHSH and CDR2 LQKENI. This CDR3 contains 13 residues. CDR3 sequence (DNA): TGTGCCAGTGACAGGGGGGTGAACACTGAAGCTTTCTTT. This sequence encodes CASDRGVNTEAFF.

This clonotype has only a few counts. The CDR3 sequence: CSVDPSGWYNEQFF. CDR3 nucleotide sequence: TGCAGCGTTGATCCCAGCGGGTGGTACAATGAGCAGTTCTTC. The chain combines TRBV29-1 with TRBJ2-1, with D maybe TRBD2 (6 bases). The CDR3 covers 14 residues. Trimming removed 3 bases at V and 4 bases at J, with 13 bases between. Germline assignment: CDR1 SQVTM and CDR2 ANQGSEA.

The chain couples TRBV28 to TRBJ1-1, with unresolved D. Germline lookup yields CDR1 MDHEN and CDR2 SYDVKM. V lost 1 base, J lost 11 bases, and 11 bases lay in between. The CDR3 has 12 amino acids. The CDR3 region is CASSLLWEGAFF. CDR3 nucleotides: TGTGCCAGCAGTTTATTGTGGGAAGGGGCTTTCTTT.

This clonotype was seen a single time. The chain joins TRBV28 to TRBJ1-3, with a possible D match to TRBD1 (5 bases). This CDR3 has 12 amino acids. Germline V gives CDR1 MDHEN, CDR2 SYDVKM. The ends were cut back, 5 bases at V and 4 bases at J, with 6 bases in the middle. Here the CDR3 DNA reads TGTGCCAGCAGTCGGACAGGAAACACCATATATTTT. Its translation is CASSRTGNTIYF.

The chain is built from TRBV11-2 and TRBJ2-7, with D hard to call. The V gene's germline CDR1 is SGHAT and CDR2 FQNNGV. The CDR3 runs 15 residues. The V end lost 2 bases, the J end lost 5 bases, and 16 bases lay between the germline ends. In DNA form, the CDR3 reads TGTGCCAGCAGCTTAATGGGTGGTACTGGTGACGAGCAGTACTTC. Residues: CASSLMGGTGDEQYF.

The rearrangement uses TRBV3-1 and TRBJ1-5, with D maybe TRBD1 (6 bases). In germline, CDR1 is LGHDT, CDR2 YNNKEL (reference sequence). V was cut by 2 bases and J by 2 bases, with 10 bases left in between. The CDR3 has 15 amino acids. CDR3 nucleotides: TGTGCCAGCAGCCAAACTCGACAGGGCAATCAGCCCCAGCATTTT. Translated: CASSQTRQGNQPQHF.

The chain is built from TRBV15 and TRBJ2-3, with 8 positions matching TRBD1. Germline loops: CDR1 LNHNV, CDR2 YYDKDF (reference sequence). J gave up 2 bases and V 2 bases, and 3 bases lay outside the gene matches. The CDR3 is 15 residues long. Written as DNA, the CDR3 is TGTGCCACCAGCAGAAACAGGGGGATCACAGATACGCAGTATTTT. Protein sequence: CATSRNRGITDTQYF.

In this sample, this clonotype turned up once. This chain uses TRBV6-5 with TRBJ1-1; no clear D gene. Germline V gives CDR1 MNHEY, CDR2 SVGAGI. With 6 bases removed from V and 4 bases from J, the gap between germline ends came to 6 bases. This CDR3 has 11 residues. CDR3 sequence (DNA): TGTGCCAGCAGAATGTTCACTGAAGCTTTCTTT. This translates into CASRMFTEAFF.

This clonotype is a singleton in its sample. This sequence joins TRBV4-1 and TRBJ2-2; D is uncertain. Germline V gene lookup returns CDR1 MGHRA and CDR2 YSYEKL. This CDR3 comprises 15 residues. Trimming pared 0 bases from V and 7 bases from J, leaving 12 bases between. The CDR3 region has the DNA TGCGCCAGCAGCCAAGATTATCCGAGGCTCGGGGAGCTGTTTTTT. It encodes CASSQDYPRLGELFF.

The V and J genes are TRBV4-2 and TRBJ2-2; D is possibly TRBD2 (6 bases). V lost 4 bases, J lost 7 bases, and 16 bases lay in between. The CDR3 covers 15 residues. CDR1 is LGHNA and CDR2 is YNFKEQ in the germline V gene. The CDR3 spells CASSPGLTGNGELFF. CDR3 bases: TGTGCCAGCAGCCCCGGACTAACCGGTAACGGGGAGCTGTTTTTT.

The chain has TRBV30 and TRBJ2-2; TRBD2 is a possible D gene (6 bases). Trimming left V 4 bases short and J 5 bases short, with 11 bases between. Germline V gives CDR1 GTSNPN, CDR2 SVGIG (reference sequence). CDR3 length equals 13 residues. The CDR3 sequence is CAWNGRTTGELFF. The DNA of the CDR3 is TGTGCCTGGAATGGGAGGACGACCGGGGAGCTGTTTTTT.

The chain links TRBV19 to TRBJ1-5; weak D call: TRBD1 (6 bases). The germline V and J ends were trimmed by 7 bases and 6 bases, with 16 bases remaining between them. Germline CDR1 and CDR2: LNHDA and SQIVND (reference sequence). The CDR3 is 14 amino acids. DNA of the CDR3: TGTGCCAGTAACCCTACCGGGGGCGGTCAGCCCCAGCATTTT. Protein sequence: CASNPTGGGQPQHF.

The chain combines TRBV5-1 with TRBJ2-5, with a possible D match to TRBD2 (6 bases). Germline V CDR1 and CDR2: SGHRS, YFSETQ. V shed 4 bases and J shed 0 bases, with 16 bases lying between them. CDR3 length: 16 residues. The CDR3, as DNA: TGCGCCAGCAGCCCGGGAGTAGCGGAGAACCAAGAGACCCAGTACTTC. Protein sequence: CASSPGVAENQETQYF.

V gene TRBV27 combines with J gene TRBJ2-7, with TRBD1 as a possible D gene (6 bases). The V end lost 10 bases, the J end lost 6 bases, and 13 bases lay between the germline ends. Germline values: CDR1 MNHEY, CDR2 SMNVEV (reference sequence). This CDR3 contains 11 residues. The CDR3 region has the DNA TGTGCCACTCGACAGGTAGGCGAGCAGTACTTC. Residues: CATRQVGEQYF.

The chain couples TRBV7-2 to TRBJ1-2, with 7 bases fitting TRBD1. Trimming removed 6 bases from V and 5 bases from J; junction bases left unmatched: 6. The CDR3 has 13 amino acids. Germline V gene lookup returns CDR1 SGHTA and CDR2 FQGNSA. Here the CDR3 reads CASSTYRGYGYTF. The CDR3 nucleotides read TGTGCCAGCAGTACATACAGGGGATATGGCTACACCTTC.

This clonotype was observed once. The chain recombines TRBV24-1 with TRBJ2-7, with D hard to call. Per the germline V gene, CDR1 is KGHDR and CDR2 is SFDVKD. V was trimmed by 6 bases and J by 0 bases, leaving 11 bases between them. This CDR3 comprises 14 residues. The CDR3 protein is CATSNGYSSYEQYF. The CDR3 DNA reads as TGTGCCACCAGTAATGGGTATAGCTCCTACGAGCAGTACTTC.

This chain joins TRBV27 and TRBJ2-7; D is unclear. The CDR3 is made up of 12 amino acids. Germline CDR1 is MNHEY and CDR2 is SMNVEV (reference sequence). The V end lost 8 bases, the J end lost 4 bases, and 12 bases lay between the germline ends. CDR3 in DNA: TGTGCCAGCGGCTCTTACCCTTACGAGCAGTACTTC. Translation gives CASGSYPYEQYF.

V usage is TRBV18 and J usage is TRBJ2-2; TRBD1 matches 7 bases. The ends lost 5 bases at V and 4 bases at J; junction bases unmatched: 7. CDR3 size: 15 residues. CDR1 is KGHSH, CDR2 LQKENI, per germline. The CDR3 DNA reads as TGTGCCAGCTCAGCCACAGGGGAAACCACCGGGGAGCTGTTTTTT. This gives the protein CASSATGETTGELFF. The whole variable domain, filled in from reference TRBV18 and TRBJ2-2, reads NAGVMQNPRHLVRRRGQEARLRCSPMKGHSHVYWYRQLPEEGLKFMVYLQKENIIDESGMPKERFSAEFPKEGPSILRIQQVVRGDSAAYFCASSATGETTGELFFGEGSRLTVL.

J is TRBJ1-2 and V is TRBV12-3 or TRBV12-4; 11 bases agree with TRBD1. Trimming at V came to 2 bases and at J to 3 bases, leaving 5 bases not matched to a gene. The CDR3 has 16 residues. CDR3 residues: CASSLSGQGADYGYTF. CDR3 DNA: TGTGCCAGCAGTTTAAGTGGACAGGGGGCTGACTATGGCTACACCTTC.

J is TRBJ1-1 and V is TRBV4-1; 7 bases are a match to TRBD1. V dropped 0 bases and J dropped 5; count of bases not matched to a gene: 9. The germline gives CDR1 MGHRA, CDR2 YSYEKL. This CDR3 has 16 amino acids. CDR3 sequence: CASSQDKRQGGTEAFF. DNA of the CDR3: TGCGCCAGCAGCCAAGACAAGAGACAGGGTGGAACTGAAGCTTTCTTT.

This clonotype was seen a single time. The J gene is TRBJ1-2, the V gene TRBV2, with a possible D match to TRBD1 (5 bases). Germline V gene lookup returns CDR1 SNHLY and CDR2 FYNNEI. V lost 1 base to trimming and J lost 5 bases, with 11 bases between them. The CDR3 contains 14 residues. The CDR3 region is CASSEGGGSYGYTF. The CDR3 DNA reads as TGTGCCAGCAGTGAAGGGGGCGGTTCTTATGGCTACACCTTC.

This chain joins TRBV5-1 and TRBJ2-7; D unresolved. The CDR3 is made up of 12 amino acids. V dropped 7 bases and J dropped 0 bases, with 8 bases sitting between them. Germline V gene sequence: CDR1 SGHRS, CDR2 YFSETQ. CDR3 bases: TGCGCCAGCGGCCAAAGCTCCTACGAGCAGTACTTC. Amino acids: CASGQSSYEQYF.

V is TRBV3-1 and J is TRBJ2-1; 10 nucleotides agree with TRBD2. The CDR3 totals 17 residues. Unmatched junction bases numbered 7, after V lost 0 bases and J lost 5 bases. Germline lookup yields CDR1 LGHDT and CDR2 YNNKEL (reference sequence). For the CDR3, the DNA is TGTGCCAGCAGCCAAGAAACCGGACTAGCGGAGCACAATGAGCAGTTCTTC. It is translated as CASSQETGLAEHNEQFF.

The chain joins TRBV28 to TRBJ2-3; D ambiguous. CDR1 is MDHEN, CDR2 SYDVKM, per germline. Trimming shortened V by 11 bases and J by 4 bases, and 10 bases separated the two germline ends. This CDR3 is built from 11 residues. CDR3 loop: CASRLADTQYF. The CDR3 DNA reads TGTGCCTCCCGTCTGGCAGATACGCAGTATTTT.

This chain connects TRBV13 to TRBJ2-1; a possible D gene is TRBD2 (6 bases). The CDR3 covers 13 residues. Germline V CDR1 and CDR2: PRHDT, FYEKMQ (reference sequence). The V end lost 5 bases, the J end lost 5 bases, and 10 bases lay between the germline ends. The CDR3 region is CASSGGTHNEQFF. CDR3 sequence (DNA): TGTGCCAGCAGCGGAGGGACGCACAATGAGCAGTTCTTC.

This sequence joins TRBV27 and TRBJ2-4; no clear D gene. CDR1 is MNHEY and CDR2 is SMNVEV in the germline V gene (reference sequence). This CDR3 region has 15 residues. V lost 6 bases and J lost 0, with 12 bases in between. CDR3 residues: CASSPVGLAKNIQYF. The CDR3 DNA reads as TGTGCCAGCAGCCCCGTGGGCCTAGCCAAAAACATTCAGTACTTC.